One sample yielded the 30 T cell receptor beta chains listed below, sequenced in a study of technical replicates of blood from a few donors. Measured with immunoSEQ multiplex PCR; TCRdb has only the in-frame clones, and not every one. The table lists tens of thousands of clones, roughly 97% of them singletons. The sample consisted of T cells isolated from PBMCs. These receptors were taken from a human donor in good health.

The CDR3 is CASSDSGTGGNQPQHF. CDR3 sequence (DNA): TGTGCCAGCAGTGATTCCGGGACAGGGGGCAATCAGCCCCAGCATTTT. This chain links TRBV25-1 with TRBJ1-5; 10 nucleotides match TRBD1. Losses at the gene ends were 3 bases for V and 2 bases for J; bases not matched to a gene: 4. The CDR3 runs to 16 residues. Per the germline V gene, CDR1 is MGHDK and CDR2 is SYGVNS.

The rearrangement uses TRBV19 and TRBJ1-5; D is possibly TRBD1 (6 bases). In germline, CDR1 is LNHDA, CDR2 SQIVND (reference sequence). Trimming shortened V by 3 bases and J by 3 bases, and 9 bases separated the two germline ends. The length of the CDR3 is 14 residues. CDR3 sequence (DNA): TGTGCCAGTAGTATGAGGGGGTTCAATCAGCCCCAGCATTTT. As protein: CASSMRGFNQPQHF.

The gene calls are TRBV29-1 and TRBJ2-2; D may be TRBD2 (5 bases). From germline, CDR1 is SQVTM and CDR2 ANQGSEA. Trimming stripped 4 bases from V and 2 bases from J, with 14 bases between. This CDR3 region has 15 residues. CDR3 sequence (DNA): TGCAGCGTTGCGCGTCGGACTTCCAACACCGGGGAGCTGTTTTTT. It encodes CSVARRTSNTGELFF.

The chain employs TRBV5-5 and TRBJ1-3, with a possible D match to TRBD1 (6 bases). CDR1 and CDR2 (germline): SGHKS, YYEKEE (reference sequence). This CDR3 is 17 amino acids long. V was cut by 3 bases and J by 0 bases, with 16 bases left in between. The chain's CDR3 is CASSSLRGFPSGNTIYF. The DNA for the CDR3 is TGTGCCAGCAGCTCACTAAGGGGGTTTCCCTCTGGAAACACCATATATTTT.

The chain combines TRBV28 with TRBJ2-3; D unclear. The ends were cut back, 4 bases at V and 0 bases at J, with 11 bases in the middle. There are 15 residues in the CDR3. Germline V gene data show CDR1 as MDHEN and CDR2 as SYDVKM. The CDR3: CASSWSHSSTDTQYF. Written as DNA, the CDR3 is TGTGCCAGCAGTTGGAGCCACTCTAGCACAGATACGCAGTATTTT. The complete variable domain, with remaining parts taken from reference TRBV28 and TRBJ2-3, reads DVKVTQSSRYLVKRTGEKVFLECVQDMDHENMFWYRQDPGLGLRLIYFSYDVKMKEKGDIPEGYSVSREKKERFSLILESASTNQTSMYLCASSWSHSSTDTQYFGPGTRLTVL.

The J gene is TRBJ2-3, the V gene TRBV13, with TRBD1 identical over 10 bases. The germline V gene has CDR1 PRHDT and CDR2 FYEKMQ (reference sequence). CDR3 length: 15 amino acids. V lost 4 bases, J lost 5 bases, and 6 bases stayed unmatched. This CDR3 is CASSSRDRGKDTQYF. CDR3 DNA: TGTGCCAGCAGCTCCCGGGACAGGGGTAAAGATACGCAGTATTTT.

This sequence joins TRBV4-2 and TRBJ2-7, with D perhaps TRBD2 (6 bases). Looked up from germline, CDR1 is LGHNA and CDR2 is YNFKEQ. Trimming took off 0 bases at V and 1 base at J, with 16 bases between the two ends. The CDR3 is 17 amino acids. CDR3 coding DNA: TGTGCCAGCAGCCAAGATATTACGGGGGTAGTTTCCTACGAGCAGTACTTC. Translating it yields CASSQDITGVVSYEQYF.

The sample holds one count of this clone. The chain has TRBV5-1 and TRBJ2-2; D is perhaps TRBD1 (6 bases). The V gene lost 4 bases and the J gene lost 6 bases, with 13 bases spanning the gap. The CDR3 contains 14 residues. CDR1 is SGHRS, CDR2 YFSETQ, per germline. The CDR3 sequence is CASSLGSGAGELFF. For the CDR3, the DNA is TGCGCCAGCAGCCTGGGGTCAGGGGCCGGGGAGCTGTTTTTT.

The V and J genes are TRBV5-1 and TRBJ2-4; 8 bases line up with TRBD1. The CDR3 has 21 amino acids. V shed 0 bases and J 0 bases; nucleotides not matched to a gene: 17. Germline V gene data show CDR1 as SGHRS and CDR2 as YFSETQ. CDR3 sequence: CASSLAAGGESYPIAKNIQYF. CDR3 bases: TGCGCCAGCAGCTTGGCAGCAGGGGGCGAGAGTTATCCTATAGCCAAAAACATTCAGTACTTC.

This clone was observed a single time. The rearrangement uses TRBV5-1 and TRBJ1-2, with D hard to call. V lost 0 bases to trimming and J lost 3 bases, with 9 bases between them. In germline, CDR1 is SGHRS, CDR2 YFSETQ. The CDR3 has 14 residues. The CDR3: CASSLGSEDYGYTF. DNA for the CDR3: TGCGCCAGCAGCTTGGGTTCAGAAGACTATGGCTACACCTTC.

V gene TRBV7-8 combines with J gene TRBJ2-7; 11 bases line up with TRBD2. The germline CDR1 and CDR2 sequences are SGHVS and FQNEAQ. This CDR3 region has 16 residues. With V trimmed by 1 base and J by 4 bases, 6 bases remained unmatched. As DNA, the CDR3 is TGTGCCAGCAGCTTAGGGTATAGCGGGAGGGGGTACGAGCAGTACTTC. Encoded protein: CASSLGYSGRGYEQYF. The full variable domain, rest sourced from reference TRBV7-8 and TRBJ2-7, is GAGVSQSPRYKVAKRGQDVALRCDPISGHVSLFWYQQALGQGPEFLTYFQNEAQLDKSGLPSDRFFAERPEGSVSTLKIQRTQQEDSAVYLCASSLGYSGRGYEQYFGPGTRLTVT.

This clone was recorded only once. The chain couples TRBV20-1 to TRBJ1-2, with unresolved D. The CDR3 extends over 11 amino acids. The ends were cut back, 5 bases at V and 5 bases at J, with 9 bases in the middle. Germline CDR1 reads DFQATT; CDR2 reads SNEGSKA (reference sequence). The CDR3 loop is CSAVSLYGYTF. CDR3 DNA: TGCAGTGCTGTATCCCTTTATGGCTACACCTTC.

V and J are TRBV5-1 and TRBJ2-1, with 10 bases fitting TRBD2. Looked up from germline, CDR1 is SGHRS and CDR2 is YFSETQ. The trim removed 6 bases at V and 3 bases at J, leaving 6 bases unmatched. This CDR3 region has 15 residues. In DNA, the CDR3 is TGCGCCAGCACCGCTAGCGGGGGCCACTACAATGAGCAGTTCTTC. Its translation: CASTASGGHYNEQFF.

The chain joins TRBV7-9 to TRBJ2-3, with 8 bases that match TRBD2. The CDR3 runs to 16 residues. The junction had 3 bases not matched to a gene; V was cut back by 0 bases and J by 1 base. CDR1 is SEHNR, CDR2 FQNEAQ, per germline (reference sequence). In DNA form, the CDR3 reads TGTGCCAGCAGCTTAGCTTGGCGGGGGGGCACAGATACGCAGTATTTT. The encoded protein is CASSLAWRGGTDTQYF. The whole variable domain, remainder taken from reference TRBV7-9 and TRBJ2-3, is DTGVSQNPRHKITKRGQNVTFRCDPISEHNRLYWYRQTLGQGPEFLTYFQNEAQLEKSRLLSDRFSAERPKGSFSTLEIQRTEQGDSAMYLCASSLAWRGGTDTQYFGPGTRLTVL.

The chain links TRBV11-2 to TRBJ1-5, with D possibly TRBD1 on 6 matching bases. The CDR3 is 13 residues long. Germline V gene lookup returns CDR1 SGHAT and CDR2 FQNNGV. V dropped 5 bases and J dropped 9 bases, with 14 bases sitting between them. CDR3: CASSILGQPPQHF. The CDR3 region has the DNA TGTGCCAGCAGCATACTGGGACAACCGCCCCAGCATTTT. Full variable domain (outside the CDR3, taken from reference TRBV11-2 and TRBJ1-5): EAGVAQSPRYKIIEKRQSVAFWCNPISGHATLYWYQQILGQGPKLLIQFQNNGVVDDSQLPKDRFSAERLKGVDSTLKIQPAKLEDSAVYLCASSILGQPPQHFGDGTRLSIL.

The chain joins TRBV6-5 to TRBJ2-1; 11 positions match TRBD2. This CDR3 spans 15 amino acids. The germline CDR1 and CDR2 sequences are MNHEY and SVGAGI. V dropped 2 bases and J dropped 12; count of bases not matched to a gene: 9. The CDR3, as DNA: TGTGCCAGCAGTTACCAACTAGCGGGAGACTCAACGCAGTTCTTC. The encoded protein is CASSYQLAGDSTQFF.

In this sample, this clone turned up once. The CDR3 here is CASSIGAGGIESEQYF. Written as DNA, the CDR3 is TGTGCCAGTAGTATAGGAGCAGGGGGCATAGAATCCGAGCAGTACTTC. The chain combines TRBV19 with TRBJ2-7, with 8 positions matching TRBD1. This CDR3 is 16 amino acids long. Per germline, CDR1 LNHDA and CDR2 SQIVND (reference sequence). V trimming: 1 base; J trimming: 6 bases; junction bases outside the gene matches: 11.

This clone was seen just once. V and J are TRBV4-2 and TRBJ1-2; 8 bases align to TRBD1. The CDR3 has 14 residues. CDR1 is LGHNA, CDR2 YNFKEQ, per germline. V shed 4 bases, J shed 2 bases, and the junction held 3 bases outside the gene matches. CDR3 sequence: CASSPWTGNYGYTF. For the CDR3, the DNA is TGTGCCAGCAGCCCTTGGACAGGGAACTATGGCTACACCTTC.

The J gene is TRBJ2-5, the V gene TRBV12-5; TRBD2 aligns across 14 bases. J was trimmed by 5 bases and V by 2 bases; bases with no gene match: 7. CDR1 and CDR2 (germline): LGHNT, FRNRAP. CDR3 length equals 17 residues. This CDR3 reads CASGLTTSGGVYETQYF. The CDR3 DNA follows: TGTGCTAGTGGTTTGACGACTAGCGGGGGGGTCTACGAGACCCAGTACTTC.

V gene TRBV30 combines with J gene TRBJ1-1; D gene uncertain. The germline V and J ends were trimmed by 0 bases and 3 bases, with 11 bases remaining between them. The germline V gene encodes CDR1 GTSNPN and CDR2 SVGIG (reference sequence). The CDR3 has 14 residues. DNA of the CDR3: TGTGCCTGGAGTGTCCTGGCCGGGGACACTGAAGCTTTCTTT. The encoded protein is CAWSVLAGDTEAFF. Combining the CDR3 with reference TRBV30 and TRBJ1-1 gives the whole variable domain SQTIHQWPATLVQPVGSPLSLECTVEGTSNPNLYWYRQAAGRGLQLLFYSVGIGQISSEVPQNLSASRPQDRQFILSSKKLLLSDSGFYLCAWSVLAGDTEAFFGQGTRLTVV.

The gene calls are TRBV5-4 and TRBJ2-5; D gene uncertain. CDR3 length: 13 amino acids. The V end lost 7 bases, the J end lost 2 bases, and 12 bases lay between the germline ends. Looked up from germline, CDR1 is SGHNT and CDR2 is YYREEE (reference sequence). CDR3 DNA: TGTGCCAGCGGTACCGGTGGTCAAGAGACCCAGTACTTC. Its translation: CASGTGGQETQYF.

The chain recombines TRBV5-1 with TRBJ2-3; 9 bases align to TRBD1. Trimming cost V 4 bases and J 4 bases; bases outside gene matches: 4. This CDR3 is 14 amino acids long. In germline, CDR1 is SGHRS, CDR2 YFSETQ. CDR3 residues: CASSPGTGSDTQYF. The CDR3 nucleotides are TGCGCCAGCAGCCCCGGGACAGGGTCAGATACGCAGTATTTT.

This clone has a single count. This chain joins TRBV5-1 and TRBJ2-3, with 8 bases lining up with TRBD1. The CDR3 is made up of 14 amino acids. Germline lookup yields CDR1 SGHRS and CDR2 YFSETQ. Unmatched junction bases numbered 5, after V lost 3 bases and J lost 5 bases. CDR3 bases: TGCGCCAGCAGCTATCAGGGGGCGGAAGATACGCAGTATTTT. It is translated as CASSYQGAEDTQYF.

The rearrangement links TRBV28 to TRBJ1-1; TRBD1 is a possible D gene (6 bases). The germline V gene has CDR1 MDHEN and CDR2 SYDVKM. The CDR3 sequence is 13 residues long. V lost 10 bases, J lost 1 base, and 13 bases lay in between. CDR3 amino acids: CATAGQTNTEAFF. CDR3 sequence (DNA): TGTGCCACCGCTGGACAGACGAACACTGAAGCTTTCTTT.

This chain uses TRBV23-1 with TRBJ2-7; D may be TRBD2 (5 bases). TRBV23-1 is recorded as an ORF, its role being uncertain. Between the trimmed V and J ends, which lost 2 bases and 1 base, there was a span of 12 bases. The CDR3 runs to 15 residues. CDR3 protein: CASSQRQRSSYEQYF. CDR3 nucleotides: TGCGCCAGCAGTCAACGGCAGCGGTCATCCTACGAGCAGTACTTC.

The chain joins TRBV4-1 to TRBJ2-3, with TRBD1 identical over 10 bases. Germline V gene sequence: CDR1 MGHRA, CDR2 YSYEKL. With 1 base clipped from V and 4 bases from J, the junction kept 8 bases outside the gene matches. The CDR3 consists of 17 residues. CDR3 in DNA: TGCGCCAGCAGCCAAGTATGGGGACAGGGGAGGTCAGATACGCAGTATTTT. The encoded protein is CASSQVWGQGRSDTQYF.

V and J are TRBV4-1 and TRBJ2-7; 12 bases align to TRBD2. J gave up 0 bases and V 2 bases, and 5 bases lay outside the gene matches. CDR3 length: 17 amino acids. Germline V gene lookup returns CDR1 MGHRA and CDR2 YSYEKL. The CDR3, as DNA: TGCGCCAGCAGCCAACAGACTAGCGGGAGCATCTCCTACGAGCAGTACTTC. Its protein product is CASSQQTSGSISYEQYF.

With respect to this clone: A junction end diverges from the germline sequence, so it may reflect a read error. Here the CDR3 reads CASSPLRGGEQYF. DNA of the CDR3: TGTGCTAGCAGCCCCCTCAGAGGCGGGGAGCAGTACTTC. The rearrangement links TRBV7-7 to TRBJ2-7; a possible D gene is TRBD2 (5 bases). The germline gives CDR1 SSHAT, CDR2 FNYEAQ (reference sequence). The CDR3 loop spans 13 amino acids.

J is TRBJ2-3 and V is TRBV10-3; 11 bases map to TRBD2. The V gene end was trimmed by 11 bases and the J gene end by 6 bases; junction bases not matched to a gene: 7. CDR3 length: 13 residues. Germline-derived CDR1 and CDR2 are ENHRY and SYGVKD. Here the CDR3 reads CAVTSGSLDTQYF. In nucleotides, the CDR3 is TGTGCCGTAACTAGCGGGAGTTTGGATACGCAGTATTTT.

The chain recombines TRBV6-5 with TRBJ1-1; tentatively, D is TRBD1 (5 bases). Germline V gene data show CDR1 as MNHEY and CDR2 as SVGAGI. The CDR3 covers 14 residues. V lost 6 bases and J lost 2, with 13 bases in between. CDR3 amino acids: CASRPTTVNTEAFF. Written as DNA, the CDR3 is TGTGCCAGCAGACCTACGACAGTAAACACTGAAGCTTTCTTT.